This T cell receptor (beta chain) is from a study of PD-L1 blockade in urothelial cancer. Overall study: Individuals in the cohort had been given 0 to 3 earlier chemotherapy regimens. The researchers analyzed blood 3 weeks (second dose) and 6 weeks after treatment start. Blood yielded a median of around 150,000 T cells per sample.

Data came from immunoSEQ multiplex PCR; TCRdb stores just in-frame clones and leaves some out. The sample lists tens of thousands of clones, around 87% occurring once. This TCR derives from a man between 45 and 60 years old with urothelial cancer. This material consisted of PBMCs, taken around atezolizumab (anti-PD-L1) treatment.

The CDR3 DNA follows: TGTGCCAGTAGTATAGTCGGGACAGGGGGCGAGACCCAGTACTTC. Amino acids: CASSIVGTGGETQYF. The chain carries TRBV19 and TRBJ2-5, with 12 positions matching TRBD1. Germline V lookup: CDR1 LNHDA, CDR2 SQIVND (reference sequence). The CDR3 spans 15 residues. V lost 1 base, J lost 5 bases, and 2 bases stayed unmatched.